A single sample is the source of the 20 T cell receptor beta chains below, sequenced in a study of T cells in Graves' hyperthyroidism and ophthalmopathy. Amplified regions were TCR beta CDR3 sequences from RNA transcripts. With the HTBI primer set, the TCR CDR3 went through a first round of RT-PCR. TCRdb passed the multiplex PCR reads through MiXCR, listing each CDR3 protein once. The sample has some 600,000 distinct CDR3 sequences, 14% seen once; the top ten hold roughly 5.7%. Sequenced sample: blood. The receptors here all came from a woman aged 30 to 39 with Graves' hyperthyroidism that later progressed to Graves' ophthalmopathy.

This clonotype was seen repeatedly, ten times or more. This sequence joins TRBV20-1 and TRBJ2-5, with 9 bases lining up with TRBD1. Trimming took 6 bases from V and 4 from J; bases not matched to a gene: 6. The CDR3 runs 13 residues. Germline V CDR1 and CDR2: DFQATT, SNEGSKA (reference sequence). CDR3 in amino acids: CSANTGGGETQYF. The DNA of the CDR3 is TGCAGTGCAAATACAGGGGGCGGAGAGACCCAGTACTTC.

This clonotype was counted many times. The chain combines TRBV27 with TRBJ2-7, with 7 bases aligning to TRBD1. The trim removed 3 bases at V and 2 bases at J, leaving 4 bases unmatched. The CDR3 has 14 amino acids. Germline V CDR1 and CDR2: MNHEY, SMNVEV (reference sequence). The chain's CDR3 is CASSFARGPYEQYF. In DNA, the CDR3 is TGTGCCAGCAGTTTTGCGAGGGGGCCCTACGAGCAGTACTTC.

This clonotype has at least ten counts. The rearrangement links TRBV28 to TRBJ2-7; a weak D match, TRBD2 (5 bases). With 5 bases removed from V and 0 bases from J, the gap between germline ends came to 17 bases. The V gene's germline CDR1 is MDHEN and CDR2 SYDVKM. The CDR3 length is 16 residues. The CDR3 bases are TGTGCCAGCAGTCCCACCGGTGGAGGACTCTCCTACGAGCAGTACTTC. Translation gives CASSPTGGGLSYEQYF.

Many counts were recorded for this clonotype. This chain links TRBV3-1 with TRBJ1-2, with a weak D call TRBD1 (5 bases). Trimming stripped 1 base from V and 5 bases from J, with 11 bases between. The CDR3 runs to 14 residues. Germline V gene data show CDR1 as LGHDT and CDR2 as YNNKEL (reference sequence). The CDR3 nucleotides read TGTGCCAGCAGCCAAGCCGACAGAAGGTATGGCTACACCTTC. It specifies CASSQADRRYGYTF.

In its sample, this clonotype was seen many times. The rearrangement joins TRBV6-1 to TRBJ2-1; 7 bases fit TRBD2. J gave up 7 bases and V 4 bases, and 13 bases lay outside the gene matches. There are 16 residues in the CDR3. Germline V gene sequence: CDR1 MNHNS, CDR2 SASEGT. CDR3 residues: CASSAGVAGARNEQFF. In DNA, the CDR3 is TGTGCCAGCAGTGCCGGGGTGGCGGGAGCCCGGAATGAGCAGTTCTTC.

This clonotype was detected ten times or more. The CDR3 DNA follows: TGTGCCAGCACGGCGGGGCAGGGGGGGACTGAAGCTTTCTTT. Translating gives CASTAGQGGTEAFF. The chain recombines TRBV6-2 or TRBV6-3 with TRBJ1-1; 7 bases match TRBD1. The CDR3 length is 14 residues. Germline values: CDR1 MNHEY, CDR2 SVGEGT. Losses at the gene ends were 7 bases for V and 5 bases for J; bases not matched to a gene: 10.

This clonotype has at least ten counts. CDR3 coding DNA: TGTGCCAGCAGGTCACAGGGGTCCGGAAACACCATATATTTT. Amino acid sequence: CASRSQGSGNTIYF. This chain links TRBV6-1 with TRBJ1-3; 7 nucleotides align to TRBD1. CDR1 is MNHNS and CDR2 is SASEGT in the germline V gene. The trim removed 6 bases at V and 4 bases at J, leaving 6 bases unmatched. The CDR3 runs 14 residues.

There are many counts of this clonotype. The chain combines TRBV27 with TRBJ2-7; TRBD1 aligns across 9 bases. The CDR3 covers 13 residues. The J segment lost 5 bases and the V segment lost 6 bases, leaving 5 bases of the junction unmatched. Germline V gives CDR1 MNHEY, CDR2 SMNVEV (reference sequence). The chain's CDR3 is CASRGTGIHEQYF. The CDR3 DNA reads as TGTGCCAGCAGAGGGACAGGGATACACGAGCAGTACTTC.

This chain uses TRBV2 with TRBJ2-1; D is ambiguous. The CDR3 has 13 residues. Deletions cut 6 bases from V and 8 bases from J, with 14 bases between. The germline gives CDR1 SNHLY, CDR2 FYNNEI. CDR3 sequence: CASSASIYHEQFF. The CDR3 DNA is TGTGCCAGCAGCGCCTCCATTTACCATGAGCAGTTCTTC. The full variable domain, in which reference TRBV2 and TRBJ2-1 provide the parts outside the CDR3, is EPEVTQTPSHQVTQMGQEVILRCVPISNHLYFYWYRQILGQKVEFLVSFYNNEISEKSEIFDDQFSVERPDGSNFTLKIRSTKLEDSAMYFCASSASIYHEQFFGPGTRLTVL.

This rearrangement joins TRBV27 to TRBJ2-4; D is unclear. Between the trimmed V and J ends, which lost 6 bases and 7 bases, there was a span of 13 bases. Germline V lookup: CDR1 MNHEY, CDR2 SMNVEV (reference sequence). CDR3 length: 13 amino acids. CDR3 in DNA: TGTGCCAGCAGGGGTTTAAGTGGGAACATTCAGTACTTC. This encodes CASRGLSGNIQYF.

The sample holds many counts of this clonotype. V gene TRBV24-1 combines with J gene TRBJ2-1, with D uncertain. CDR1 is KGHDR and CDR2 is SFDVKD in the germline V gene. V was cut by 10 bases and J by 7 bases, with 10 bases left in between. This CDR3 region has 11 residues. The CDR3 here is CATGNFNEQFF. The CDR3 DNA reads as TGTGCCACGGGGAATTTTAATGAGCAGTTCTTC.

This clonotype was seen a handful of times. The rearrangement uses TRBV6-1 and TRBJ1-4; D unresolved. This CDR3 contains 13 residues. Trimming removed 10 bases at V and 7 bases at J, with 16 bases between. The germline V gene has CDR1 MNHNS and CDR2 SASEGT. The CDR3, as DNA: TGTGCCACCGGAGAAGTCCTGGGTGAAAAACTGTTTTTT. Its translation: CATGEVLGEKLFF.

The V gene is TRBV12-5, the J gene TRBJ2-2; tentative D call: TRBD1 (6 bases). Trimming took off 6 bases at V and 7 bases at J, with 9 bases between the two ends. CDR3 length: 12 amino acids. Germline-derived CDR1 and CDR2 are LGHNT and FRNRAP. The DNA for the CDR3 is TGTGCTAGTGGCAGGGGTATCGGGGAGCTGTTTTTT. It encodes CASGRGIGELFF.

Worth noting for this clonotype: A much larger clone lies a single base off, so this may be a read error. The rearrangement links TRBV19 to TRBJ2-7; D may correspond to TRBD1 or TRBD2 (6 bases each). Germline CDR1 is LNHDA and CDR2 is SQIVND (reference sequence). The CDR3 runs 16 residues. V lost 7 bases and J lost 4, with 23 bases in between. CDR3 region: CASNPLGRGAVYEQYF. CDR3 bases: TGTGCCAGTAATCCCCTTGGAAGGGGGGCAGTTTACGAGCAGTACTTC.

There are a few counts of this clonotype. The J gene is TRBJ2-7, the V gene TRBV5-4, with a tentative D call TRBD2 (5 bases). The CDR3 is 18 residues long. CDR1 and CDR2 from the germline V gene are SGHNT and YYREEE (reference sequence). V shed 0 bases and J shed 0 bases, with 19 bases lying between them. The CDR3 DNA reads TGTGCCAGCAGCTTGGCCGGAAAAAAAAAGCGGATCTCCTACGAGCAGTACTTC. Protein sequence: CASSLAGKKKRISYEQYF.

At least ten counts were recorded for this clonotype. This chain uses TRBV12-3 or TRBV12-4 with TRBJ2-1; D gene uncertain. V was pared by 4 bases and J by 5 bases, with 9 bases between. This CDR3 spans 13 amino acids. CDR3: CASSSDVDNEQFF. CDR3 nucleotides: TGTGCCAGCAGTTCGGACGTCGACAATGAGCAGTTCTTC.

As to this clonotype: This may be a read error, as it is one base from a much larger clone. The J gene is TRBJ1-5, the V gene TRBV20-1, with D uncertain. Trimming left V 4 bases short and J 5 bases short, with 15 bases between. There are 14 residues in the CDR3. Per germline, CDR1 DFQATT and CDR2 SNEGSKA (reference sequence). CDR3 sequence reads: CSATPPGSDQPQHF. The CDR3 DNA sequence: TGCAGTGCTACCCCGCCAGGTTCCGATCAGCCCCAGCATTTT.

This clonotype was detected many times. This chain uses TRBV30 with TRBJ2-4, with 9 positions matching TRBD2. The CDR3 contains 13 residues. Germline loops: CDR1 GTSNPN, CDR2 SVGIG (reference sequence). The V and J ends lost 5 bases and 6 bases, in that order; junction bases with no gene match: 5. The chain's CDR3 is CAWEGSGRNIQYF. Here the CDR3 DNA reads TGTGCCTGGGAGGGTAGCGGGAGAAACATTCAGTACTTC.

This clonotype was seen many times. This chain joins TRBV6-1 and TRBJ2-1; 7 positions match TRBD2. CDR3 length: 14 residues. Germline CDR1 reads MNHNS; CDR2 reads SASEGT. V lost 8 bases and J lost 5; bases outside the gene matches: 9. CDR3 in amino acids: CASLAVPTNNEQFF. The CDR3 nucleotides read TGTGCCAGCCTAGCGGTTCCGACTAACAATGAGCAGTTCTTC.

This clonotype was found many times. The chain recombines TRBV12-5 with TRBJ1-1; a possible D gene is TRBD1 (5 bases). The V end lost 9 bases, the J end lost 5 bases, and 22 bases lay between the germline ends. CDR3 length equals 15 residues. CDR1 is LGHNT, CDR2 FRNRAP, per germline. The CDR3 DNA reads as TGTGCTAGCCGTAACCCGGGAGGGACGGGGACTGAAGCTTTCTTT. This sequence encodes CASRNPGGTGTEAFF.